The 2 T cell receptor beta chains presented below share a single source sample, sequenced in a study of cytomegalovirus exposure and HLA in healthy donors (TCRdb year 2017). Library creation used the immunoSEQ multiplex PCR assay. For the multiplex PCR, a mixture combining 60 forward primers for TCR Vbeta segments and 13 reverse primers for TCR Jbeta segments was used. Not all clones reach the TCRdb copy of this immuneACCESS table, which keeps in-frame sequences only. Checked studies attribute under half of the gap to unresolved V genes and leave the rest unexplained. This sample's records show just over 20,000 clones. The ten largest account for roughly 23% of the sample. Sample: PBMCs. The receptors here all came from a man aged 55 to 70 in good health and CMV-seropositive.

V is TRBV5-1 and J is TRBJ2-7; a possible D gene is TRBD1 (6 bases). With 3 bases removed from V and 2 bases from J, the gap between germline ends came to 15 bases. CDR1 is SGHRS and CDR2 is YFSETQ in the germline V gene. CDR3 length: 15 residues. The CDR3 loop reads CASSSLGGSTYEQYF. Written as DNA, the CDR3 is TGCGCCAGCAGCTCCCTAGGGGGTTCCACCTACGAGCAGTACTTC.

The genes are TRBV2 and TRBJ1-1, with no clear D. Germline V gives CDR1 SNHLY, CDR2 FYNNEI. This CDR3 spans 13 amino acids. V dropped 4 bases and J dropped 1 base, with 7 bases sitting between them. In DNA, the CDR3 is TGTGCCAGCAGTGCAGATTCGAACACTGAAGCTTTCTTT. Its translation is CASSADSNTEAFF.